The 18 T cell receptor beta chains below come from one sample, sequenced in a study of T-cell reconstitution after alpha-beta-depleted transplantation in children. A TCRbeta library incorporating unique molecular identifiers was prepared. Each CDR3 protein is one row after TCRdb ran MiXCR on the PCR reads. The sample lists about 340,000 distinct CDR3 sequences, around a tenth occurring once. Sequences were derived from PBMCs from the stem cell graft donor, sampled from the stem cell graft. The receptor source for this set is a human donor who donated a stem cell graft to a child with acute lymphoblastic leukemia.

The V and J genes are TRBV6-1 and TRBJ2-7, with 8 nucleotides matching TRBD1. The V gene's germline CDR1 is MNHNS and CDR2 SASEGT. J was trimmed by 6 bases and V by 6 bases; bases with no gene match: 7. The length of the CDR3 is 13 residues. The CDR3 DNA follows: TGTGCCAGCAGAGTAGCCAGGGGGCGCGAGCAGTACTTC. This sequence encodes CASRVARGREQYF.

This clonotype was detected many times. The chain carries TRBV5-1 and TRBJ1-5; TRBD1 agrees at 8 bases. The CDR3 length is 14 residues. CDR1 is SGHRS and CDR2 is YFSETQ in the germline V gene. The V segment lost 4 bases and the J segment 8 bases; nucleotides outside the gene matches: 8. CDR3 loop: CASSPGQGGEPQHF. The CDR3 nucleotides read TGCGCCAGCAGCCCCGGACAGGGAGGGGAGCCCCAGCATTTT.

There are a few counts of this clonotype. The chain employs TRBV20-1 and TRBJ2-2; 8 bases are a match to TRBD1. The germline gives CDR1 DFQATT, CDR2 SNEGSKA (reference sequence). This CDR3 contains 18 residues. With 0 bases clipped from V and 4 bases from J, the junction kept 13 bases outside the gene matches. Written as DNA, the CDR3 is TGCAGTGCTAGAGATCCCCTCAGGGGGCGTGATAGCACCGGGGAGCTGTTTTTT. Amino acid sequence: CSARDPLRGRDSTGELFF.

This clonotype was counted at least ten times. The rearrangement joins TRBV20-1 to TRBJ2-3, with TRBD2 identical over 12 bases. Losses at the gene ends were 3 bases for V and 2 bases for J; bases not matched to a gene: 9. In germline, CDR1 is DFQATT, CDR2 SNEGSKA (reference sequence). The CDR3 sequence is 17 residues long. CDR3 in amino acids: CSASHFSSGRDTDTQYF. The CDR3 bases are TGCAGTGCTAGCCATTTCTCTAGCGGGAGGGACACAGATACGCAGTATTTT.

This clonotype was found many times. The chain uses TRBV4-3 and TRBJ2-2, with D uncertain. The CDR3 runs 16 residues. V gave up 1 base and J gave up 6 bases, with 15 bases separating them. The germline V gene encodes CDR1 LGHNA and CDR2 YSLEER. The CDR3, as DNA: TGCGCCAGCAGCCAAGCAAGCTCCGGCTGGGCCGGGGAGCTGTTTTTT. It codes for CASSQASSGWAGELFF.

This clonotype was found many times. The chain employs TRBV6-2 or TRBV6-3 and TRBJ2-7, with TRBD1 identical over 7 bases. CDR1 and CDR2 (germline): MNHEY, SVGEGT. With V trimmed by 10 bases and J by 3 bases, 6 bases remained unmatched. The CDR3 sequence is 12 residues long. The CDR3 sequence is CATTGQVYEQYF. The CDR3 DNA is TGTGCCACCACTGGACAGGTCTACGAGCAGTACTTC.

Only a few counts were recorded for this clonotype. The chain couples TRBV7-9 to TRBJ2-7; D could derive from TRBD1 or TRBD2 (5 bases each). CDR1 and CDR2 from the germline V gene are SEHNR and FQNEAQ (reference sequence). The V end lost 1 base, the J end lost 3 bases, and 10 bases lay between the germline ends. CDR3 length: 14 amino acids. CDR3 bases: TGTGCCAGCAGCTTAGTAGGGACGGACTACGAGCAGTACTTC. Its translation: CASSLVGTDYEQYF.

The V and J genes are TRBV7-9 and TRBJ2-1; 9 bases line up with TRBD2. The length of the CDR3 is 16 residues. Germline V gene sequence: CDR1 SEHNR, CDR2 FQNEAQ (reference sequence). V shed 1 base and J 5 bases; nucleotides not matched to a gene: 6. The CDR3 loop reads CASSLGAGGPNNEQFF. The DNA for the CDR3 is TGTGCCAGCAGCTTAGGAGCGGGAGGCCCCAACAATGAGCAGTTCTTC. The full variable domain, with the rest looked up from reference TRBV7-9 and TRBJ2-1, is DTGVSQNPRHKITKRGQNVTFRCDPISEHNRLYWYRQTLGQGPEFLTYFQNEAQLEKSRLLSDRFSAERPKGSFSTLEIQRTEQGDSAMYLCASSLGAGGPNNEQFFGPGTRLTVL.

This clonotype has a count of ten or more. The chain is built from TRBV3-1 and TRBJ2-1, with D tentatively TRBD1 or TRBD2 (5 bases each). The CDR3 loop spans 15 amino acids. V shed 2 bases and J shed 6 bases, with 14 bases lying between them. Germline V CDR1 and CDR2: LGHDT, YNNKEL (reference sequence). The CDR3 loop reads CASSQWDGISNEQFF. The CDR3 nucleotides read TGTGCCAGCAGCCAATGGGACGGGATAAGCAATGAGCAGTTCTTC.

J is TRBJ1-5 and V is TRBV4-1; possible D gene TRBD1, 5 bases. This CDR3 contains 18 residues. Germline V gene data show CDR1 as MGHRA and CDR2 as YSYEKL. Trimming took 5 bases from V and 1 from J, leaving 21 bases between them. The CDR3 DNA sequence: TGCGCCAGCAGCTCCGGCAGGGTGGGGGGACGGAGCAATCAGCCCCAGCATTTT. Translated: CASSSGRVGGRSNQPQHF.

The V gene is TRBV9, the J gene TRBJ2-1, with 9 bases aligning to TRBD2. CDR3 size: 15 residues. The germline V gene encodes CDR1 SGDLS and CDR2 YYNGEE. V shed 1 base, J shed 9 bases, and the junction held 8 bases outside the gene matches. The CDR3: CASSVMREGLLEQFF. In DNA form, the CDR3 reads TGTGCCAGCAGCGTAATGCGGGAGGGCCTGCTTGAGCAGTTCTTC.

The J gene is TRBJ2-3, the V gene TRBV3-1; 9 bases line up with TRBD1. After removal of 8 bases from V and 6 bases from J, the junction contained 12 bases not matched to a gene. The CDR3 extends over 15 amino acids. Germline values: CDR1 LGHDT, CDR2 YNNKEL (reference sequence). CDR3 protein: CASQATGGRGDTQYF. The CDR3 DNA sequence: TGTGCCAGCCAAGCGACAGGGGGAAGAGGTGATACGCAGTATTTT.

This clonotype was observed a handful of times. The rearrangement uses TRBV4-3 and TRBJ2-7; maybe TRBD1 (6 bases). The CDR3 is made up of 15 amino acids. Per germline, CDR1 LGHNA and CDR2 YSLEER. V was pared by 0 bases and J by 6 bases, with 15 bases between. The CDR3 loop reads CASSQDTGLEVEQYF. The DNA for the CDR3 is TGCGCCAGCAGCCAAGATACAGGGCTAGAAGTCGAGCAGTACTTC.

This clonotype was counted many times. The V and J genes are TRBV5-4 and TRBJ2-3, with 7 nucleotides matching TRBD1. This CDR3 comprises 14 residues. Germline V lookup: CDR1 SGHNT, CDR2 YYREEE (reference sequence). The V and J ends lost 4 bases and 2 bases, in that order; junction bases with no gene match: 4. The CDR3 protein is CASSGGQFTDTQYF. The DNA for the CDR3 is TGTGCCAGCAGCGGGGGACAGTTCACAGATACGCAGTATTTT.

This clonotype appeared many times. The chain joins TRBV5-4 to TRBJ2-1, with 9 bases identical to TRBD2. CDR1 is SGHNT, CDR2 YYREEE, per germline (reference sequence). V dropped 4 bases and J dropped 4; count of bases not matched to a gene: 3. This CDR3 is built from 14 residues. CDR3 in amino acids: CASSRLAEYNEQFF. The DNA of the CDR3 is TGTGCCAGCAGCCGACTAGCGGAATACAATGAGCAGTTCTTC.

This clonotype was counted many times. This chain connects TRBV12-3 or TRBV12-4 to TRBJ2-7; D may be TRBD2 (6 bases). The V end lost 2 bases, the J end lost 4 bases, and 12 bases lay between the germline ends. This CDR3 is built from 14 residues. CDR3 region: CASSLLRGPYEQYF. DNA for the CDR3: TGTGCCAGCAGTTTATTGCGGGGACCTTACGAGCAGTACTTC.

This sequence joins TRBV29-1 and TRBJ2-1; a weak D match, TRBD2 (6 bases). The germline V gene encodes CDR1 SQVTM and CDR2 ANQGSEA. V lost 0 bases and J lost 4, with 16 bases in between. The CDR3 is 16 amino acids. The CDR3 DNA follows: TGCAGCGTTGAAGATCCGTGGGGTCGGGGGTACAATGAGCAGTTCTTC. Its protein product is CSVEDPWGRGYNEQFF.

This chain joins TRBV29-1 and TRBJ2-1; TRBD2 aligns across 14 bases. Germline CDR1 is SQVTM and CDR2 is ANQGSEA. This CDR3 comprises 14 residues. Trimming removed 7 bases from V and 9 bases from J; junction bases left unmatched: 8. The CDR3: CSGGTSGSLGEQFF. The CDR3 DNA reads TGCAGCGGGGGGACTAGCGGGAGTCTTGGTGAGCAGTTCTTC.